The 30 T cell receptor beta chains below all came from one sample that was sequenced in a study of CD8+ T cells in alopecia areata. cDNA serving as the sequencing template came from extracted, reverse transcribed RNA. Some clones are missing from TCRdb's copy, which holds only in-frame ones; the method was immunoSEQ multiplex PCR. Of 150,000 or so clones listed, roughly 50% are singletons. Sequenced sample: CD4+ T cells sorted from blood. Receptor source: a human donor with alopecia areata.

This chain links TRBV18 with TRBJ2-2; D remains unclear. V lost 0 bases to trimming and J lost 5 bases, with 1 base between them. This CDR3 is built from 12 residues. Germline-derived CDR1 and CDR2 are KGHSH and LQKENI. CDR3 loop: CASSPPTGELFF. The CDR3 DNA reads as TGTGCCAGCTCACCACCGACCGGGGAGCTGTTTTTT.

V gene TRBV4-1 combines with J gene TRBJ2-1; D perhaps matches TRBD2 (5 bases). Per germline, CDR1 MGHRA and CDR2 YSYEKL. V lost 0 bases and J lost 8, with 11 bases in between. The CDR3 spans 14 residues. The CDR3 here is CASSQDRPRDEQFF. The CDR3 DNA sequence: TGCGCCAGCAGCCAAGATAGACCGAGGGATGAGCAGTTCTTC.

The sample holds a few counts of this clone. The CDR3 DNA follows: TGCAGCGTGCCCCCCAAGGGTAGCACAGATACGCAGTATTTT. It yields the protein CSVPPKGSTDTQYF. The chain carries TRBV29-1 and TRBJ2-3; D remains unclear. V was shortened by 6 bases and J by 0 bases, with 13 bases between the two germline ends. The germline V gene has CDR1 SQVTM and CDR2 ANQGSEA. This CDR3 is 14 amino acids long.

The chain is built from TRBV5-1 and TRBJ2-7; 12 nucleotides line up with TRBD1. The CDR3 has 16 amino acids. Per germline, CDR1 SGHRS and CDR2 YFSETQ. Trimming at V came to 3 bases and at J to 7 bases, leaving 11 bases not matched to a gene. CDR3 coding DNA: TGCGCCAGCAGCTCATCGCCGGGACAGGGGGCGCGGGAGCAGTACTTC. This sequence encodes CASSSSPGQGAREQYF.

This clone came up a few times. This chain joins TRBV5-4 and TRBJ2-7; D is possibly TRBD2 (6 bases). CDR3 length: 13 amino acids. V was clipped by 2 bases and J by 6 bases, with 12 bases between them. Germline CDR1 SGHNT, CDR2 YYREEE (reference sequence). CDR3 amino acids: CASSFRAGLEQYF. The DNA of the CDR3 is TGTGCCAGCAGCTTTCGGGCGGGGCTCGAGCAGTACTTC.

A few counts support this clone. The chain's CDR3 is CASSLSGSNQPQHF. The CDR3, as DNA: TGTGCCAGCAGTTTGTCAGGCAGCAATCAGCCCCAGCATTTT. The chain is built from TRBV27 and TRBJ1-5; D call uncertain. Trimming cost V 3 bases and J 1 base, with 7 bases left between them. Germline values: CDR1 MNHEY, CDR2 SMNVEV (reference sequence). CDR3 length: 14 amino acids.

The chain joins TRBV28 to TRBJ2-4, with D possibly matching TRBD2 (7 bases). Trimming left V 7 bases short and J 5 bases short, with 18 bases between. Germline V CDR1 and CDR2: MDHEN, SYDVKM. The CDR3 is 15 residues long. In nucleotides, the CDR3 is TGTGCCAGCACCGCTATTGGGGGGGCGCAAAACATTCAGTACTTC. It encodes CASTAIGGAQNIQYF. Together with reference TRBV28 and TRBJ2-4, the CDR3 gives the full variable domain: DVKVTQSSRYLVKRTGEKVFLECVQDMDHENMFWYRQDPGLGLRLIYFSYDVKMKEKGDIPEGYSVSREKKERFSLILESASTNQTSMYLCASTAIGGAQNIQYFGAGTRLSVL.

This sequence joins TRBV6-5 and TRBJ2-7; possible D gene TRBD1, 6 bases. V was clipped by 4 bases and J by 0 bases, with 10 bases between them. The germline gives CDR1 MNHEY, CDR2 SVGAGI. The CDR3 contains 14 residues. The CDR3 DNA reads TGTGCCAGCAGTTCTACAGGGAGCTCCTACGAGCAGTACTTC. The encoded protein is CASSSTGSSYEQYF.

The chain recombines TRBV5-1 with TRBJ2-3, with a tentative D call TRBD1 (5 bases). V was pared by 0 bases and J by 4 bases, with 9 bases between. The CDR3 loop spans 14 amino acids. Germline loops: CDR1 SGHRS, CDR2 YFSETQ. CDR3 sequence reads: CASSLGQGPDTQYF. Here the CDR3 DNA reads TGCGCCAGCAGCTTGGGGCAGGGCCCAGATACGCAGTATTTT.

CDR3 nucleotide sequence: TGTGCCAGCAGTCTACGACAGGGCTCCTACGAGCAGTACTTC. Protein product: CASSLRQGSYEQYF. The chain is built from TRBV27 and TRBJ2-7; 7 nucleotides align to TRBD1. The CDR3 has 14 residues. The ends lost 5 bases at V and 0 bases at J; junction bases unmatched: 4. Germline-derived CDR1 and CDR2 are MNHEY and SMNVEV (reference sequence).

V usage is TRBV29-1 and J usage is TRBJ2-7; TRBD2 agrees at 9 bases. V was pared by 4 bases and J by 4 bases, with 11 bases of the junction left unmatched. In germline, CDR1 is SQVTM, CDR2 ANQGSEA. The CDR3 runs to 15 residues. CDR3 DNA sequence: TGCAGCGTTGGGTCCCCATTAGCGGGAGCGTACGAGCAGTACTTC. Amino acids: CSVGSPLAGAYEQYF.

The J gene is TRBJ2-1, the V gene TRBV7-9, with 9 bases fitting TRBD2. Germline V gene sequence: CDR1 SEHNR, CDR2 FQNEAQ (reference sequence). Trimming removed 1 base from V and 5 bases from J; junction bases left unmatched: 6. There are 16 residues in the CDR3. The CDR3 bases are TGTGCCAGCAGCTTAGTAGCGGGAGCAGGTAACAATGAGCAGTTCTTC. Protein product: CASSLVAGAGNNEQFF.

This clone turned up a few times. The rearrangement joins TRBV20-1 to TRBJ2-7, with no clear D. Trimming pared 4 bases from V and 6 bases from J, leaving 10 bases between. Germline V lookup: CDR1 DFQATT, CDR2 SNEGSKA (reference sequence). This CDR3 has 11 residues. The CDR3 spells CSATGSVEQYF. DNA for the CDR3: TGCAGTGCTACGGGTAGTGTCGAGCAGTACTTC.

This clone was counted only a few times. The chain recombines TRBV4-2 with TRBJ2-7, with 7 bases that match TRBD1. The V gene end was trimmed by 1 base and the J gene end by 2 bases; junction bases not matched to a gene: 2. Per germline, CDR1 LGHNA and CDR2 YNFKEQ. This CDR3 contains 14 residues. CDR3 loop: CASSQGQGAYEQYF. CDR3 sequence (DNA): TGTGCCAGCAGCCAAGGACAGGGAGCCTACGAGCAGTACTTC.

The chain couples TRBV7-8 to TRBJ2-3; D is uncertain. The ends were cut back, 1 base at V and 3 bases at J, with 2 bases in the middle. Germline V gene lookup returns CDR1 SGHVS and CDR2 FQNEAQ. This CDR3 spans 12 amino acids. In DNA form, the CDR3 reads TGTGCCAGCAGCTTAGAGACAGATACGCAGTATTTT. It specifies CASSLETDTQYF.

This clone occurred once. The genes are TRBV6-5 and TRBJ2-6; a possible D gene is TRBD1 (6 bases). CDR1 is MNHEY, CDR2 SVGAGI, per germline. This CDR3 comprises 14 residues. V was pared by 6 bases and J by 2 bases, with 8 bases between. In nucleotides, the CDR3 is TGTGCCAGCAGCAGGGGACCTGGGGCCAACGTCCTGACTTTC. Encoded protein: CASSRGPGANVLTF.

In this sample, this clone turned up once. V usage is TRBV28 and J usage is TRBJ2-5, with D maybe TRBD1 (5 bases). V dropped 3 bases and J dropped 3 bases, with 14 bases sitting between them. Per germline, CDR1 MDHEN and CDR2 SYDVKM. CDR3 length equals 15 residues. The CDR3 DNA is TGTGCCAGCAGTTTCGACCCCGACAGAGAAGAGACCCAGTACTTC. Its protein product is CASSFDPDREETQYF.

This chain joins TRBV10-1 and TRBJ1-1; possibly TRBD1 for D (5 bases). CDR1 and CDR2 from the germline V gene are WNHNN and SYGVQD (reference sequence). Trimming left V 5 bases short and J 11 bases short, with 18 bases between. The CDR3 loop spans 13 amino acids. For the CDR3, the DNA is TGCGCCAGCAGTCCAGACAGTCAAAACGACGCTTTCTTT. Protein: CASSPDSQNDAFF.

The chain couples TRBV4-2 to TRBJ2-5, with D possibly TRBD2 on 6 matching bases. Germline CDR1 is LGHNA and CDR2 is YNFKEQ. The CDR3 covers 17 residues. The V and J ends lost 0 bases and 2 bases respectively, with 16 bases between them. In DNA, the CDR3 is TGTGCCAGCAGCCAAGATCTACGCGGGGCGACTCAAGAGACCCAGTACTTC. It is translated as CASSQDLRGATQETQYF.

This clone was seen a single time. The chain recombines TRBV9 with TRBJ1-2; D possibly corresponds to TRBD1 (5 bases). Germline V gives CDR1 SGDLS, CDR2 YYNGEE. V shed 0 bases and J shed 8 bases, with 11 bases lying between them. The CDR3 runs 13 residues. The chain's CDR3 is CASSVALGAGYTF. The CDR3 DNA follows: TGTGCCAGCAGCGTAGCCCTAGGGGCGGGCTACACCTTC.

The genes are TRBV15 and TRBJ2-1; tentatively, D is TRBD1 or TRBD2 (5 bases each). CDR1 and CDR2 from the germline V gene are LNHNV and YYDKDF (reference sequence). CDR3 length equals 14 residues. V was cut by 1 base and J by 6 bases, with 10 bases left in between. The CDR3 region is CATSRAGAGNEQFF. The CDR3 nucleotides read TGTGCCACCAGCAGAGCCGGGGCAGGCAATGAGCAGTTCTTC.

The CDR3 sequence is CASSLGAGSYEQYF. The DNA of the CDR3 is TGTGCCAGCAGTTTAGGGGCAGGATCCTACGAGCAGTACTTC. This chain links TRBV28 with TRBJ2-7, with D possibly being TRBD1 (5 bases). Trimming cost V 2 bases and J 1 base, with 9 bases left between them. Per germline, CDR1 MDHEN and CDR2 SYDVKM. The CDR3 contains 14 residues.

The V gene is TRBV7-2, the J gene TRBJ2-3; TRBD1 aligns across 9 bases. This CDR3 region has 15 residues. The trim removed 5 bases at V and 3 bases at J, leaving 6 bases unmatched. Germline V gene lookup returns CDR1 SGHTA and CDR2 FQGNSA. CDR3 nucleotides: TGTGCCAGCAGCGTCACAGGGGGCAGGACAGATACGCAGTATTTT. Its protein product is CASSVTGGRTDTQYF.

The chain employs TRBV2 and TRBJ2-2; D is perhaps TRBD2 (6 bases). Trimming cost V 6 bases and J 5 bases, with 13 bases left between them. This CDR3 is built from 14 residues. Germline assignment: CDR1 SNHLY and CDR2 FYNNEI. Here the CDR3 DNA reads TGTGCCAGCAGCCCCCGGAGGGCTACCGGGGAGCTGTTTTTT. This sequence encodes CASSPRRATGELFF. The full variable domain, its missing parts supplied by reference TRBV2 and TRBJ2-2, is EPEVTQTPSHQVTQMGQEVILRCVPISNHLYFYWYRQILGQKVEFLVSFYNNEISEKSEIFDDQFSVERPDGSNFTLKIRSTKLEDSAMYFCASSPRRATGELFFGEGSRLTVL.

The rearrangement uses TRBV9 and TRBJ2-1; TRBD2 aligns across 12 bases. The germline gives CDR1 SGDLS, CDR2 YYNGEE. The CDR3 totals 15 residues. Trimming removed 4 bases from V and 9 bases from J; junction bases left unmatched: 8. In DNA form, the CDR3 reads TGTGCCAGCAGCTACGGACTAGCGGGATTGAGTGAGCAGTTCTTC. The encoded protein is CASSYGLAGLSEQFF. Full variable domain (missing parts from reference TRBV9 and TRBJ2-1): DSGVTQTPKHLITATGQRVTLRCSPRSGDLSVYWYQQSLDQGLQFLIQYYNGEERAKGNILERFSAQQFPDLHSELNLSSLELGDSALYFCASSYGLAGLSEQFFGPGTRLTVL.

CDR3 region: CSVVRTAGQGVDTQYF. CDR3 nucleotide sequence: TGCAGCGTTGTACGGACTGCTGGACAGGGGGTTGATACGCAGTATTTT. The chain has TRBV29-1 and TRBJ2-3; 10 nucleotides match TRBD1. V lost 4 bases and J lost 6; bases outside the gene matches: 13. Germline values: CDR1 SQVTM, CDR2 ANQGSEA. The CDR3 consists of 16 residues.

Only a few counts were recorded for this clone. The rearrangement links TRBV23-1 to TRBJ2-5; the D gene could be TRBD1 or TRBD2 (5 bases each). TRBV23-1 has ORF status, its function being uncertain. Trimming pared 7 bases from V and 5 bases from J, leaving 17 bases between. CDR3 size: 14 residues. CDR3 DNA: TGCGCCAGCACTTCAACGCTCGGGACGGAGACCCAGTACTTC. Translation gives CASTSTLGTETQYF.

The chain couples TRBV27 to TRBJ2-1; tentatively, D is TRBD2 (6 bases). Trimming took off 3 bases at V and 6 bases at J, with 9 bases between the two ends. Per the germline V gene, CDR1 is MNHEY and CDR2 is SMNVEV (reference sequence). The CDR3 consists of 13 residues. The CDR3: CASSFTSSNEQFF. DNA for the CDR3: TGTGCCAGCAGTTTCACTAGCAGCAATGAGCAGTTCTTC.

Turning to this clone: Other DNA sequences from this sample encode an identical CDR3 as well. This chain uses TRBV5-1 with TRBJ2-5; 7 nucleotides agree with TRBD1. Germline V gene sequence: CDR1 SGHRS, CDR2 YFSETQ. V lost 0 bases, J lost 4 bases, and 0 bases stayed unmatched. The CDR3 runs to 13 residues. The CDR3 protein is CASSLAGGETQYF. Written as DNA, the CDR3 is TGCGCCAGCAGCTTGGCAGGGGGAGAGACCCAGTACTTC.

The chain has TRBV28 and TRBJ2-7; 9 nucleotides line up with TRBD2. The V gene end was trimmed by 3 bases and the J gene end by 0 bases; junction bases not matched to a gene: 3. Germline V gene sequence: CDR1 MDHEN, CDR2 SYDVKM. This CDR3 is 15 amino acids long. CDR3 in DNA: TGTGCCAGCAGTTTGACTAGCGGCAGCTCCTACGAGCAGTACTTC. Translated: CASSLTSGSSYEQYF.